The rows below give T cell receptor beta chains drawn from one sample of a study of cytomegalovirus exposure and HLA in healthy donors. Sequencing used immunoSEQ multiplex PCR; TCRdb keeps in-frame clones, though not all of them. The sample contains roughly 180,000 clones, roughly 86% of which appear only once. The specimen sequenced was PBMCs. The receptor source for this set is a man aged 30-40 years in good health and CMV-seropositive. Both conserved end residues are trimmed from each CDR3. Fields, in order: V gene, D gene, CDR3 protein. D genes are given only for firm matches.

TRBV6-5	-	ASSYGGQHNYGYT
TRBV6-1	-	ASSEATSVMGHPNTEAF
TRBV4-3	-	ASSQAQGLSSYNSPLH
TRBV7-2	-	ASSLSGRTDTQY
TRBV9	TRBD2	ASSVGGRAGDEQF
TRBV6-6	-	ASSWGADQPQH
TRBV4-1	TRBD1	ASRSGTGDQPQH
TRBV29-1	-	SVAPRSRGNEQF
TRBV7-3	-	ASSNDRNTEAF
TRBV13	-	ASVWSLELSLH